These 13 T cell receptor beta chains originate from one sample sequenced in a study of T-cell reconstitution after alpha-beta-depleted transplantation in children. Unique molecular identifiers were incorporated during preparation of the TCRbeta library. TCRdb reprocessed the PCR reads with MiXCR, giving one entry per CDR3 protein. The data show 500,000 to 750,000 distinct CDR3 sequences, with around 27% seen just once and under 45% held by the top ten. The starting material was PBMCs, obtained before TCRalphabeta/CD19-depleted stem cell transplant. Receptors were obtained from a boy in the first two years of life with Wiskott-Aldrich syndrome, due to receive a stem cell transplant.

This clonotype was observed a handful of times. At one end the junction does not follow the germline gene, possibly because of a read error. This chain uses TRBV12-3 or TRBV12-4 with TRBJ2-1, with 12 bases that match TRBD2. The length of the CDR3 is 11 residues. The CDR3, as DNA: TGTGCCAGCAGTAACGGACTAGCGGGATCCTTC. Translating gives CASSNGLAGSF.

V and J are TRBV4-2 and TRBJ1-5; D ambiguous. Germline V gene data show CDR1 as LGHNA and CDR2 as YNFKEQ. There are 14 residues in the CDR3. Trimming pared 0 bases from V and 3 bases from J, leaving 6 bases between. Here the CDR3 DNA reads TGTGCCAGCAGCCAAGACAGGTCCAATCAGCCCCAGCATTTT. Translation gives CASSQDRSNQPQHF.

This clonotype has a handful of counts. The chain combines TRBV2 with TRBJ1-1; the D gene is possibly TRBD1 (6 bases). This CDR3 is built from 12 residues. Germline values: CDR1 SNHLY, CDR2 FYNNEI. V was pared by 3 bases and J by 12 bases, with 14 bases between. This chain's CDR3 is CASSDRGFSPFF. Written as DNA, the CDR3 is TGTGCCAGCAGTGATAGGGGGTTTTCGCCTTTCTTT.

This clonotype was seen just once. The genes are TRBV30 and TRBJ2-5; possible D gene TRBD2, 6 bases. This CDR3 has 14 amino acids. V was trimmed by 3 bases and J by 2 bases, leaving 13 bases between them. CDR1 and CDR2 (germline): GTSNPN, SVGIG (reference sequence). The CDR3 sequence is CAWRIPGVQETQYF. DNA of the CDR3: TGTGCCTGGAGGATACCGGGGGTTCAAGAGACCCAGTACTTC.

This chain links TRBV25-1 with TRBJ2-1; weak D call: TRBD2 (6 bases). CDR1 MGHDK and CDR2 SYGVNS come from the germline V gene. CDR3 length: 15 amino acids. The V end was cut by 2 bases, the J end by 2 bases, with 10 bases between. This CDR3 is CASSETKRAYNEQFF. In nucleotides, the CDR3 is TGTGCCAGCAGTGAAACCAAGCGGGCCTACAATGAGCAGTTCTTC.

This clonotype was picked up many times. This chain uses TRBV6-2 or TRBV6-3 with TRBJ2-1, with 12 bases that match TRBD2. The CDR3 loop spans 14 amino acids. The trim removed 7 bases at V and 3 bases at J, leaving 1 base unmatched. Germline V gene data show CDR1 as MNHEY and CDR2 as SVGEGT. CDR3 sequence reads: CASKTSGSYNEQFF. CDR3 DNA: TGTGCCAGCAAGACTAGCGGGAGCTACAATGAGCAGTTCTTC.

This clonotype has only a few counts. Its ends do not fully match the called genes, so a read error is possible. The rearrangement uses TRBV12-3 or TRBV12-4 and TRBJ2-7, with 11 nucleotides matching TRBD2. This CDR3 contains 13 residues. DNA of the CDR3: TGTGCCAGCAGTAAACTAGCGGGAGTGAGTAGGGACTTC. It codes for CASSKLAGVSRDF.

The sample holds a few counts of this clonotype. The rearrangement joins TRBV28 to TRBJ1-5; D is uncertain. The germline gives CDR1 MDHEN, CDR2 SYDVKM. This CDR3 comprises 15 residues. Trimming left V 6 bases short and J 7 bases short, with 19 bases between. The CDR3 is CASSQDEGFIQPQHF. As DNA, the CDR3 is TGTGCCAGCAGCCAGGACGAGGGCTTTATACAGCCCCAGCATTTT.

CDR3 bases: TGTGCCAGCAGCATCGCCGACAGGGGACTTCACTCCTACAATGAGCAGTTCTTC. It yields the protein CASSIADRGLHSYNEQFF. The V call is TRBV21-1, the J call TRBJ2-1; the table's D call, TRBD1, was not checked against the DNA. TRBV21-1 is assigned pseudogene status. The CDR3 contains 18 residues.

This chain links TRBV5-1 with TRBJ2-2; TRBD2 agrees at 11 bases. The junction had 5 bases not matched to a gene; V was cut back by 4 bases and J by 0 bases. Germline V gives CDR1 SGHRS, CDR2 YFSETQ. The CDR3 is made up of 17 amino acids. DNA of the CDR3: TGCGCCAGCAGCATTCGGGGACTAGCGGCGAACACCGGGGAGCTGTTTTTT. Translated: CASSIRGLAANTGELFF.

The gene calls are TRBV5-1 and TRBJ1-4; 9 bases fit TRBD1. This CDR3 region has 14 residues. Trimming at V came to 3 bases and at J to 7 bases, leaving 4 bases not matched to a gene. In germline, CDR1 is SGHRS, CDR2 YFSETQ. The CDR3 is CASSSGTGSEKLFF. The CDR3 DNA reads TGCGCCAGCAGCTCCGGGACAGGGAGTGAAAAACTGTTTTTT.

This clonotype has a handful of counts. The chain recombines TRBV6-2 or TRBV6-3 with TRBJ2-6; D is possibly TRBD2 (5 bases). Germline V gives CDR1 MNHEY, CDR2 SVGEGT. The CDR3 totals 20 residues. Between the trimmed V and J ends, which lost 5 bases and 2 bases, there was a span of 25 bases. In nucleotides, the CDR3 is TGTGCCAGCAGTACCCGGACGAGGGTTCGCGTCCGGACTGGGGCCAACGTCCTGACTTTC. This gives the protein CASSTRTRVRVRTGANVLTF.

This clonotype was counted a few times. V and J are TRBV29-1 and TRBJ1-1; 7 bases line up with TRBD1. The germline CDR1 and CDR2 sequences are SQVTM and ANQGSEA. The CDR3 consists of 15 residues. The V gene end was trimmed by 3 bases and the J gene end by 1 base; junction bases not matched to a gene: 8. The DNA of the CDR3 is TGCAGCGTTGACCCCTATAGACAGGGGAACACTGAAGCTTTCTTT. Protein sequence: CSVDPYRQGNTEAFF.